This T cell receptor (beta chain) was observed in a study of Ad26.COV2.S vaccination and SARS-CoV-2 variants. Documented treatment: 15 to 20 received Ad26.COV2.S at low or high dose, single or two shots; roughly 5 received placebo; per-sample allocation not given. At day 63 after the first vaccine or placebo injection, samples were drawn. Within Boston, the person who donated was an adult of 18-55 years. Germline values: CDR1 MGHDK, CDR2 SYGVNS. Losses at the gene ends were 5 bases for V and 10 bases for J; bases not matched to a gene: 14. This CDR3 is built from 14 residues. Study-wide results and caveats: After vaccination, reports described spike-specific CD8+ and CD4+ T cell responses as showing substantial breadth. Ad26.COV2.S recipients had broader spike-specific TCRs (P = 0.0014). Researchers cautioned that TCR breadth and depth analyses may have underestimated total T cell responses.

Points on this clone: Antigen: not known.

The assay was immunoSEQ multiplex PCR, and TCRdb's table has in-frame clones only and misses some. The sample carries hundreds of thousands of clones, 75% to 90% recorded once. Sequencing was performed on peripheral blood, taken in a trial of Ad26.COV2.S vaccine versus placebo. The genes are TRBV25-1 and TRBJ2-7; 7 positions agree with TRBD1. This clonotype was sampled from a person between 18 and 59 years old who received the Ad26.COV2.S COVID-19 vaccine or a placebo. This CDR3 is CASSNAAWDSLQYF. The CDR3 nucleotides are TGTGCCAGCAGTAACGCGGCATGGGACAGCCTTCAGTACTTC.